Listed below are T cell receptor beta chains from one sample, sequenced in a study of Graves' ophthalmopathy and Graves' hyperthyroidism. TCRdb fed the multiplex PCR reads into MiXCR, producing one record per CDR3 protein. The table shows approximately 460,000 distinct CDR3 sequences, with approximately 15% occurring only once. Sequenced material: blood. Receptors originate from a woman aged 25 to 45 with Graves' ophthalmopathy. Both conserved end residues are part of each CDR3. The D gene is left open where the match is weak. Clone size appears in some rows only: once, few, many, or a class for an expanded clone.

D	size	V	J	DNA	CDR3
TRBD2	many	TRBV20-1	TRBJ2-5	TGCAGTGCTAGAAGTTCTAGCGGGCCCCCCAAGTACTTC	CSARSSSGPPKYF
-	many	TRBV12-3/TRBV12-4	TRBJ1-1	TGTGCCAGCAAACCGGCAGGACAGAACACTGAAGCTTTCTTT	CASKPAGQNTEAFF
-	few	TRBV14	TRBJ1-1	TGTGCCAGCAGCCCAACTCAGGGCACTGAAGCTTTCTTT	CASSPTQGTEAFF
TRBD1	many	TRBV11-1	TRBJ1-5	TGTGCCAGCAGCTTAGTGACAGGGGCGAGCAATCAGCCCCAGCATTTT	CASSLVTGASNQPQHF
-	many	TRBV30	TRBJ2-7	TGTGCCACAACAGGGTTGGCCCCCTACGAGCAGTACTTC	CATTGLAPYEQYF
-	many	TRBV24-1	TRBJ1-5	TGTGCCACCAGTGTAGAATATAGCAATCAGCCCCAGCATTTT	CATSVEYSNQPQHF
TRBD1	many	TRBV27	TRBJ1-5	TGTGCCAGCAGTTTACGGCAGGGGGGCTATCAGCCCCAGCATTTT	CASSLRQGGYQPQHF
-	many	TRBV10-3	TRBJ1-5	TGTGCCATCAGTGAGTCTGAGCGGGGCAATCAGCCCCAGCATTTT	CAISESERGNQPQHF
TRBD1	many	TRBV28	TRBJ2-5	TGTGCCAGCAGTGTACCCGGGACAGGGGAGACCCAGTACTTC	CASSVPGTGETQYF
-	many	TRBV7-2	TRBJ2-4	TGTGCCAGCAGCCTTCTACAGAGTCCCCAGTACTTC	CASSLLQSPQYF
-	many	TRBV7-8	TRBJ2-7	TGTGCCAGCAGCTTAAACGCCGTGGGGGGCCCACCCAACTACGAGCAGTACTTC	CASSLNAVGGPPNYEQYF
-	many	TRBV9	TRBJ2-7	TGTGCCAGCAGCGTAGCTAACCAACCCGCTGGGGAGCAGTACTTC	CASSVANQPAGEQYF
-	-	TRBV28	TRBJ2-7	TGTGCCAGCCAGCAGGTATCCTACGAGCAGTACTTC	CASQQVSYEQYF
-	-	TRBV20-1	TRBJ1-2	TGCAGTGCTAGAGGTTTCGGCAGCCCTAACTATGGCTACACCTTC	CSARGFGSPNYGYTF
-	-	TRBV6-4	TRBJ1-6	TGTGCCTGCAGTGAAGTAGGGCCGGGGAATTCAGCCCTCCACTTT	CACSEVGPGNSALHF
-	many	TRBV12-3/TRBV12-4	TRBJ1-2	TGTGCCAGCAGCCCCGGAGGGGTCTCTGGCTACACCTTC	CASSPGGVSGYTF
TRBD1	many	TRBV7-8	TRBJ2-7	TGTGCCAGCAGTTTTCGGACAGGGGAAGTATCCTACGAGCAGTACTTC	CASSFRTGEVSYEQYF
-	many	TRBV6-5	TRBJ2-7	TGTGCCAGCAGTTACCCAGGGAGATCAGACGAGCAGTACTTC	CASSYPGRSDEQYF
-	few	TRBV6-1	TRBJ1-1	TGTGCCAGCAGGCGGGACCCCCGGGGGGACACTGAAGCTTTCTTT	CASRRDPRGDTEAFF
-	many	TRBV6-2/TRBV6-3	TRBJ1-1	TGTGCCAGCAGTTATCCAGTTATGAACACTGAAGCTTTCTTT	CASSYPVMNTEAFF
-	many	TRBV12-3/TRBV12-4	TRBJ2-7	TGTGCCAGCAGTTTAGCGCTAGGATCCTACGAGCAGTACTTC	CASSLALGSYEQYF
TRBD1	few	TRBV25-1	TRBJ1-5	TGTGCCAGCAGTGAATCCCTTCCGGGACAGAATAGCAATCAGCCCCAGCATTTT	CASSESLPGQNSNQPQHF
-	-	TRBV12-3/TRBV12-4	TRBJ1-1	TGTGCCAGCAGTTTGTCGTCAGGGGTGAGCACTGAAGCTTTCTTT	CASSLSSGVSTEAFF
-	many	TRBV9	TRBJ1-1	TGTGCCAGCATGGGAAGCCTGCTTCTCTTT	CASMGSLLLF
-	many	TRBV6-5	TRBJ2-2	TGTGCCAGCCGCGCCGGCAGGAACACCGGGGAGCTGTTTTTT	CASRAGRNTGELFF
-	many	TRBV11-2	TRBJ2-5	TGTGCCAGCAGCTCCCCAAACATGGGAGAGACCCAGTACTTC	CASSSPNMGETQYF
-	many	TRBV20-1	TRBJ2-7	TGCAGTGCTAGAGATTACCAAGACGAGCAGTACTTC	CSARDYQDEQYF
-	many	TRBV9	TRBJ2-7	TGTGCCAGCAGCGGACCCCACGAGCAGTACTTC	CASSGPHEQYF
TRBD1	many	TRBV6-5	TRBJ2-6	TGTGCCAGCAGTTACTCCACAGGGGGCGCTGGGGCCAACGTCCTGACTTTC	CASSYSTGGAGANVLTF
TRBD2	many	TRBV7-2	TRBJ2-5	TGTGCCAGCAGCTTTCCCAGCGGGGGGCCGCAGGAGACCCAGTACTTC	CASSFPSGGPQETQYF
-	many	TRBV28	TRBJ1-5	TGTGCCAGCAGTTTATTATACGTCCGAGACAAGGGGAGGTGGCAGCCCCAGCATTTT	CASSLLYVRDKGRWQPQHF
-	many	TRBV6-5	TRBJ2-4	TGTGCCAGCAGTTCCTCCTTCGGGGCCAAAAACATTCAGTACTTC	CASSSSFGAKNIQYF
-	many	TRBV11-1	TRBJ2-7	TGTGCCAGCAGCTTACCCAGGGAGTTTGCTGACTACGAGCAGTACTTC	CASSLPREFADYEQYF
-	many	TRBV28	TRBJ2-7	TGTGCCAGCAGTCCCGTCACAGCCTCCTACGAGCAGTACTTC	CASSPVTASYEQYF
-	many	TRBV6-5	TRBJ1-2	TGTGCCAGCAGTTACTCGGGGGACGTGAACTATGGCTACACCTTC	CASSYSGDVNYGYTF
-	few	TRBV11-2	TRBJ2-4	TGTGCCAGCAGCTCCGAAGGGGCGAGGGAAAACATTCAGTACTTC	CASSSEGARENIQYF
-	many	TRBV6-5	TRBJ2-2	TGTGCCAGCAGTTCAAGGGTGGTCGGGGAGCTGTTTTTT	CASSSRVVGELFF
-	many	TRBV12-3/TRBV12-4	TRBJ1-3	TGTGCCAGCAGACGGTCCAACTCTGGAAACACCATATATTTT	CASRRSNSGNTIYF
-	-	TRBV4-1	TRBJ1-6	TGCGCCAGCAGCCAAGTCTACCCAAATTCACCCCTCCACTTT	CASSQVYPNSPLHF
TRBD1	few	TRBV5-1	TRBJ2-2	TGCGCCAGCAGCTTGGCAGGCGTGACAGGGTCCGGGGAGCTGTTTTTT	CASSLAGVTGSGELFF
-	few	TRBV14	TRBJ2-2	TGTGCCAGCAGCCAAGTGGCGTCTGGGGCTCGCGGGGAGCTGTTTTTT	CASSQVASGARGELFF
-	many	TRBV5-1	TRBJ2-7	TGCGCCAGCAGCTCTTCAGGACGATCGGAAGAGCAGTACTTC	CASSSSGRSEEQYF
-	many	TRBV24-1	TRBJ1-2	TGTGCCACCAGTGATACCCAACGGGGATATGGCTACACCTTC	CATSDTQRGYGYTF
-	many	TRBV12-3/TRBV12-4	TRBJ1-1	TGTGCCAGCGGAACTCGGGGAACTGAAGCTTTCTTT	CASGTRGTEAFF
-	-	TRBV19	TRBJ1-5	TGTGCCAGTAGTATTCCTCCGGACCGGAGCAATCAGCCCCAGCATTTT	CASSIPPDRSNQPQHF
TRBD1	many	TRBV13	TRBJ1-1	TGTGCCAGCAGCTCCGGGACAGGGGGGGCAGGCACTGAAGCTTTCTTT	CASSSGTGGAGTEAFF
-	many	TRBV29-1	TRBJ2-5	TGCAGCGTCATATACCGAGAGACCCAGTACTTC	CSVIYRETQYF
TRBD1	many	TRBV12-3/TRBV12-4	TRBJ2-7	TGTGCCAGCAGTCGAAGGGGGCAGGGCGAGCAGTACTTC	CASSRRGQGEQYF
TRBD1	few	TRBV29-1	TRBJ2-7	TGCAGCGTTGAACACGACGACAGGGGGCATCCCTACGAGCAGTACTTC	CSVEHDDRGHPYEQYF
TRBD1	many	TRBV12-3/TRBV12-4	TRBJ2-5	TGTGCCAGCAGTTCTGGACAGGGCCAAGAGACCCAGTACTTC	CASSSGQGQETQYF
TRBD2	many	TRBV5-1	TRBJ2-7	TGCGCCAGCAGCTCCAGCGGGGGGGCCTACGAGCAGTACTTC	CASSSSGGAYEQYF
-	many	TRBV7-2	TRBJ1-2	TGTGCCAGCAGCCCAGAGGGCAGAAACTATGGCTACACCTTC	CASSPEGRNYGYTF
-	many	TRBV29-1	TRBJ1-2	TGCAGCGTTGACGTGTTAACCAACGGCTACACCTTC	CSVDVLTNGYTF
TRBD1	many	TRBV5-1	TRBJ1-6	TGCGCCAGCAGCTTCGATAAACCCTCTTGGACAGGGTATAATTCACCCCTCCACTTT	CASSFDKPSWTGYNSPLHF
-	many	TRBV19	TRBJ1-1	TGTGCCAGTGGGGGACTCATCAACACTGAAGCTTTCTTT	CASGGLINTEAFF
-	-	TRBV19	TRBJ2-2	TGTGCCAGTAGTGGGGGACACCTGAACACCGGGGAGCTGTTTTTT	CASSGGHLNTGELFF
-	many	TRBV12-3/TRBV12-4	TRBJ1-1	TGCGCCAGCAGTTTAAACGAGGGCACTGAAGCTTTCTTT	CASSLNEGTEAFF
-	many	TRBV28	TRBJ2-5	TGTGCCAGCAGTTTGATAACAGGGAGAGAGACCCAGTACTTC	CASSLITGRETQYF
-	many	TRBV27	TRBJ1-2	TGTGCCAGCAGTTTTTACCCCCAGTCCTATGGCTACACCTTC	CASSFYPQSYGYTF